This TCR beta chain was captured in a study of blood T cell repertoires in COVID-19. Study information: Spain, Italy and the United States supplied samples that represented acute and convalescent COVID-19. Nucleic acid was either cDNA or gDNA, and it came from T cells, B-cell-depleted T cells, or PBMCs.

The CDR3 has 17 amino acids. The junction had 6 bases not matched to a gene; V was cut back by 4 bases and J by 0 bases. The germline V gene encodes CDR1 KGHSH and CDR2 LQKENI. Original methodology: Estimated nucleated cell counts came from reference gene primer amplification. The protocol was immunoSEQ multiplex PCR, while the TCRdb copy is restricted to in-frame clones and leaves out a portion. D and trimming were read from the DNA, whereas the V and J calls and clone size are those reported in that table. The repertoire holds approximately 430,000 clones, with around 86% as singletons. Sequencing was performed on peripheral blood. The rearrangement links TRBV18 to TRBJ1-3; 10 nucleotides match TRBD1. This clonotype originated in a woman aged 25 to 39 with active or convalescent COVID-19. The CDR3 nucleotides are TGTGCCAGCTCACTAACCGGGACAGGGGTCTCTGGAAACACCATATATTTT. It codes for CASSLTGTGVSGNTIYF. The whole variable domain, remainder taken from reference TRBV18 and TRBJ1-3, is NAGVMQNPRHLVRRRGQEARLRCSPMKGHSHVYWYRQLPEEGLKFMVYLQKENIIDESGMPKERFSAEFPKEGPSILRIQQVVRGDSAAYFCASSLTGTGVSGNTIYFGEGSWLTVV.